Below, one TCR beta chain is given with its context. Its target is not known. This sample includes further DNA sequences coding for the same CDR3. These data come from a study of shared clonotypes between healthy human individuals. Study context: Per-donor plates numbered three CD4 naive, three CD4 memory, two CD8 naive and one CD8 memory.

J was trimmed by 2 bases and V by 3 bases; bases with no gene match: 1. The CDR3 runs to 13 residues. Germline V lookup: CDR1 MNHEY, CDR2 SMNVEV (reference sequence). Study-wide points: Shared across several donors were around 5% of the naive CD4 clonotypes.

TCRdb's table, derived via immunoSEQ multiplex PCR, lists solely in-frame clones and lacks some. The sample consists of over 750,000 clones, approximately 96% of them appearing once. Naive CD8 cells, CD45RO-negative and positively selected for CCR7, excluded terminally differentiated effector memory CD45RA+ cells. Each donor was a Caucasian adult residing in Nashville, Tennessee. This sequence was found in a man aged 25-45 years in good health. Specimen: naive CD8+ T cells sorted from blood. The rearrangement links TRBV27 to TRBJ2-7; 7 positions match TRBD2. This CDR3 is CASSLGGPYEQYF. The CDR3 DNA sequence: TGTGCCAGCAGTTTGGGAGGGCCCTACGAGCAGTACTTC.